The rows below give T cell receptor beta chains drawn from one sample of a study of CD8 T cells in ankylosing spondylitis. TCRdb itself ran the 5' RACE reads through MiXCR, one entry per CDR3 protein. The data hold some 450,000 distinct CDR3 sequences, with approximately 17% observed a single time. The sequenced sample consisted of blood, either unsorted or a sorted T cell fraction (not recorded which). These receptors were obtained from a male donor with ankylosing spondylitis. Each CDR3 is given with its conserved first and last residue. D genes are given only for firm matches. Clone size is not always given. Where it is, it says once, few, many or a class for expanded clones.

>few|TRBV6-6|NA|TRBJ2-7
CASRHNPAREQYF
TGTGCCAGCAGGCACAACCCAGCTAGAGAGCAGTACTTC
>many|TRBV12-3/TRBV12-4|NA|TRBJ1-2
CASSPRINYGYTF
TGTGCCAGCAGTCCCCGAATTAACTATGGCTACACCTTC
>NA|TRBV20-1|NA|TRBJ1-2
CSARGGGDYGYTF
TGCAGTGCCCGCGGCGGGGGCGACTATGGCTACACCTTC
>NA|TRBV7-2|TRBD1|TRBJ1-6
CASRRPGQNSPLHF
TGTGCCAGCAGGAGACCGGGACAGAATTCACCCCTCCACTTT
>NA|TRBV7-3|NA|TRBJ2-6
CASRTMSGTSGANVLTF
TGTGCCAGCAGGACAATGTCTGGGACCTCTGGGGCCAACGTCCTGACTTTC
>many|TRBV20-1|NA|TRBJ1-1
CSVHGENTEAFF
TGCAGTGTGCATGGGGAGAACACTGAAGCTTTCTTT
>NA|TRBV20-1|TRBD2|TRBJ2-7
CSARAAGTYEQYF
TGCAGTGCTAGAGCAGCGGGGACCTACGAGCAGTACTTC
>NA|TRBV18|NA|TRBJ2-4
CASSPPSLAKNIQYF
TGTGCCAGCTCACCACCTTCTTTAGCCAAAAACATTCAGTACTTC
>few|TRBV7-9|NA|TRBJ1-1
CASSLEVTVLNTEAFF
TGTGCCAGCAGCTTAGAAGTGACAGTTCTGAACACTGAAGCTTTCTTT
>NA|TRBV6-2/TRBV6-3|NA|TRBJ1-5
CASSYTQGNQPQHF
TGTGCCAGCAGTTACACGCAGGGGAATCAGCCCCAGCATTTT
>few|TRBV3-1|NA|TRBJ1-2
CASSQDSRDNYGYTF
TGTGCCAGCAGCCAAGATAGTCGGGACAACTATGGCTACACCTTC
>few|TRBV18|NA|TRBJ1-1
CASSLTSSSTEAFF
TGTGCCAGCTCACTTACGTCGTCTTCGACAGAAGCTTTCTTT
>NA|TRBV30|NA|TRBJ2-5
CAWRRGQETQYF
TGTGCCTGGAGAAGGGGCCAAGAGACCCAGTACTTC
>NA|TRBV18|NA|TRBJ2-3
CASSRQEGLTTDTQYF
TGTGCCAGCTCACGGCAGGAGGGCCTTACCACAGATACGCAGTATTTT
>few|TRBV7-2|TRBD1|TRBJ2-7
CASSLNFQNRGRHEQYF
TGTGCCAGCAGCTTAAATTTTCAGAACAGGGGGCGCCACGAGCAGTACTTC
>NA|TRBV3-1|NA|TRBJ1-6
CASSLGGRHNSPLHF
TGTGCCAGCAGCCTGGGGGGCAGACATAATTCACCCCTCCACTTT
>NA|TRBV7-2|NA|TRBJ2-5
CASSPSGGGYQETQYF
TGTGCCAGCAGCCCTAGTGGGGGCGGTTACCAAGAGACCCAGTACTTC
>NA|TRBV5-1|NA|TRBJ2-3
CASSSESLRYF
TGCGCCAGCAGCTCCGAATCGCTCCGGTATTTT
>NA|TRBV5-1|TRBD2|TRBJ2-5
CASSLVPGLADDLLRETQYF
TGCGCCAGCAGCTTGGTTCCGGGACTAGCGGACGATCTATTGAGGGAGACCCAGTACTTC
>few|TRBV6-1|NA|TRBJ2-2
CASSEGTTTGELFF
TGTGCCAGCAGTGAAGGGACTACGACCGGGGAGCTGTTTTTT
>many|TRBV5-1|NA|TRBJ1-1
CASSSLRGNTEAFF
TGCGCCAGCAGCTCACTCAGGGGGAACACTGAAGCTTTCTTT
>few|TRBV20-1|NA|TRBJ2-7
CSQTLARPYEQYF
TGCAGTCAGACACTAGCTCGGCCCTACGAGCAGTACTTC
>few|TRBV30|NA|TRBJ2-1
CAWSSNAYNEQFF
TGTGCCTGGAGTTCGAATGCCTACAATGAGCAGTTCTTC
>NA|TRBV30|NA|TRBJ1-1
CAWSVRGGNTEAFF
TGTGCCTGGAGTGTACGCGGAGGGAACACTGAAGCTTTCTTT
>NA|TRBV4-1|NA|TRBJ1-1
CASSQEWKEEVFF
TGCGCCAGCAGCCAAGAGTGGAAAGAGGAAGTTTTCTTT
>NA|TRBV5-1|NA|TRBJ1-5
CASSLGTGGEAQHF
TGCGCCAGCAGCTTAGGGACCGGCGGGGAGGCCCAGCATTTT
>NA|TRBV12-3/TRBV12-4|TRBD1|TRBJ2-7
CASSLVGFATGLSYEQYF
TGTGCCAGCAGTTTAGTGGGCTTCGCGACAGGGCTCTCCTACGAGCAGTACTTC
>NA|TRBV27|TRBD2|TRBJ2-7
CASSWAGTSEYEQYF
TGTGCCAGCAGTTGGGCCGGGACTAGCGAATACGAGCAGTACTTC
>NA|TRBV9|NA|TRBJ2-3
CASSVESMGGGDTQYF
TGTGCCAGCAGCGTAGAAAGTATGGGGGGAGGCGATACGCAGTATTTT
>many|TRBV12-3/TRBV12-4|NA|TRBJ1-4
CASSLKEGRGEKLFF
TGTGCCAGCAGTTTGAAAGAGGGTCGTGGTGAAAAACTGTTTTTT
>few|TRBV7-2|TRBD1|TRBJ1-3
CASSSQGQSLSGNTIYF
TGTGCCAGCAGCTCGCAGGGACAGTCCCTTTCTGGAAACACCATATATTTT
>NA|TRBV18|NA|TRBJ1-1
CASSPPAGGNTEAFF
TGTGCCAGCTCACCACCCGCGGGGGGGAACACTGAAGCTTTCTTT
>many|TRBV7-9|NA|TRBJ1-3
CASRDSGTPGNTIYF
TGTGCCAGCAGGGACTCCGGGACACCTGGAAACACCATATATTTT
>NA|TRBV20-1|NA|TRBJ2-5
CSASGQYQETQYF
TGCAGTGCTAGTGGACAGTACCAAGAGACCCAGTACTTC
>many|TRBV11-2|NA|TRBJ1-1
CASSLDQGLGAFF
TGTGCCAGCAGCTTAGACCAGGGGTTGGGAGCTTTCTTT
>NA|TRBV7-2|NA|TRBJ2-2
CASRGWVGTGELFF
TGTGCCAGCAGAGGTTGGGTCGGCACCGGGGAGCTGTTTTTT
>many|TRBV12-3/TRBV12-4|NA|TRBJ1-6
CASSLGQDNSPLHF
TGTGCCAGCAGTTTAGGGCAGGATAATTCACCCCTCCACTTT
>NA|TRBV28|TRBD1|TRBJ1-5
CASSLPDRGIGQPQHF
TGTGCCAGCAGTTTACCCGACAGGGGCATTGGTCAGCCCCAGCATTTT
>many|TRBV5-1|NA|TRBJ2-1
CASSLGPLGGPYNEQFF
TGCGCCAGCAGCTTAGGGCCCCTAGGAGGGCCTTACAATGAGCAGTTCTTC
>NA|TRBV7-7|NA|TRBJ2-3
CASSLGRDTDTQYF
TGTGCCAGCAGCTTAGGCCGGGACACAGATACGCAGTATTTT
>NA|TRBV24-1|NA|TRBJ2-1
CATSVRNEQFF
TGTGCCACCAGTGTTCGGAATGAGCAGTTCTTC
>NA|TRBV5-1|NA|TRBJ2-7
CASSGTSSYEQYF
TGCGCCAGCAGCGGGACTTCTTCCTACGAGCAGTACTTC
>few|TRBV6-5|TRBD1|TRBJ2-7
CASSSQTGGSYEQYF
TGTGCCAGCAGTTCCCAGACAGGGGGATCCTACGAGCAGTACTTC
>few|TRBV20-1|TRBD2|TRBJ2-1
CSAIPGEGAYNEQFF
TGCAGTGCTATACCCGGGGAGGGTGCCTACAATGAGCAGTTCTTC
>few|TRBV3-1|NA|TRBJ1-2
CASSQGATPRGYTF
TGTGCCAGCAGCCAAGGAGCGACGCCACGGGGCTACACCTTC
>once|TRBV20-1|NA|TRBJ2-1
CCASAHSLFYPYNEQFF
TGCTGTGCTAGTGCCCACTCACTTTTCTACCCTTACAATGAGCAGTTCTTC
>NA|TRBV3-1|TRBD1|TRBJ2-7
CASSQRTGLEQYF
TGTGCCAGCAGCCAACGGACAGGGTTGGAGCAGTACTTC
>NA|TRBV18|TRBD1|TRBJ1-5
CASSGTGDEPQHF
TGTGCCAGCTCAGGGACAGGAGATGAGCCCCAGCATTTT